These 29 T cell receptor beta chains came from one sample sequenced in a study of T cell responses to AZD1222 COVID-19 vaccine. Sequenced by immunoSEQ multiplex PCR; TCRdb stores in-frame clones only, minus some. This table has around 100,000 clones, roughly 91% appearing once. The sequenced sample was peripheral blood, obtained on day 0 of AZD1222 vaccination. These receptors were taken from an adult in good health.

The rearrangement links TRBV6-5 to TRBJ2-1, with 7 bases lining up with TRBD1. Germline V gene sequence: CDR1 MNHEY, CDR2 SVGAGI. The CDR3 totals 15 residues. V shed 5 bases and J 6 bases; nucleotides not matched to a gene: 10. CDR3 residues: CASSLRGFAGNEQFF. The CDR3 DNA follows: TGTGCCAGCAGTCTCAGGGGGTTTGCTGGCAATGAGCAGTTCTTC.

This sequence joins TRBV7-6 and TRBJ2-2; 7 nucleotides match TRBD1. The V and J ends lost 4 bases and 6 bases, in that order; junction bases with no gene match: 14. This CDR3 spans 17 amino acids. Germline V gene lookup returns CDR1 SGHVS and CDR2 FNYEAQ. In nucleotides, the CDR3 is TGTGCCAGCAGCTCCTCTCGACAGGGTGGGTTTGCCGGGGAGCTGTTTTTT. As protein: CASSSSRQGGFAGELFF. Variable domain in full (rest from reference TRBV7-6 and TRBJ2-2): GAGVSQSPRYKVTKRGQDVALRCDPISGHVSLYWYRQALGQGPEFLTYFNYEAQQDKSGLPNDRFSAERPEGSISTLTIQRTEQRDSAMYRCASSSSRQGGFAGELFFGEGSRLTVL.

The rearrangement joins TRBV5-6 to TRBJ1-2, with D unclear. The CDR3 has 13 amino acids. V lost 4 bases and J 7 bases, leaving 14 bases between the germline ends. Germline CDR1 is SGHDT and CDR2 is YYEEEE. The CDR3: CASSLRDRGGYTF. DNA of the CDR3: TGTGCCAGCAGCCTCCGGGATCGAGGTGGCTACACCTTC.

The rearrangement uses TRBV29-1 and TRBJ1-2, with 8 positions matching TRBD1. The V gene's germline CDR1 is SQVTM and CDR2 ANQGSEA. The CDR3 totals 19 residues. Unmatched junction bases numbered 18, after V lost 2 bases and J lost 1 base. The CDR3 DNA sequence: TGCAGCGTTGAACCAGTGCCCGGGACAGGCGACGGTCATAACTATGGCTACACCTTC. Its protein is CSVEPVPGTGDGHNYGYTF.

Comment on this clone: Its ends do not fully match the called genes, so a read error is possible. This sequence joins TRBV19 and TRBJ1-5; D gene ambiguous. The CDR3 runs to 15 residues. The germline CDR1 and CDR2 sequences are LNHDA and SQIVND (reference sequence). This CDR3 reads CASRIGGVGNQPQHF. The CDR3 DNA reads TGTGCCAGTAGAATAGGTGGAGTCGGGAATCAGCCCCAGCATTTT.

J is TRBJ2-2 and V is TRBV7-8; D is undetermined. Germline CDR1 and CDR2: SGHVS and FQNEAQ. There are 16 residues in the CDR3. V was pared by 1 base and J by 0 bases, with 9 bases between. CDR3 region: CASSLVRAPNTGELFF. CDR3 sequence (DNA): TGTGCCAGCAGCTTAGTCCGGGCCCCGAACACCGGGGAGCTGTTTTTT. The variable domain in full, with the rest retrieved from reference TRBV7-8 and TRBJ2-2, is GAGVSQSPRYKVAKRGQDVALRCDPISGHVSLFWYQQALGQGPEFLTYFQNEAQLDKSGLPSDRFFAERPEGSVSTLKIQRTQQEDSAVYLCASSLVRAPNTGELFFGEGSRLTVL.

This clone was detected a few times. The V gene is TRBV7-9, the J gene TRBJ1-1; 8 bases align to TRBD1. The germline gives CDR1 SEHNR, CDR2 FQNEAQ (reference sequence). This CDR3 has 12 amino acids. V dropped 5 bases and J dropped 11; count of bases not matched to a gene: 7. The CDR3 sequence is CASSPPGQVAFF. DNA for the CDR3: TGTGCCAGCAGCCCACCGGGACAGGTGGCTTTCTTT.

CDR3 sequence (DNA): TGTGCCAGCAGTGACTCTAGCGGGGGGGCCACAGATACGCAGTATTTT. Residues: CASSDSSGGATDTQYF. The genes are TRBV6-4 and TRBJ2-3; TRBD2 matches 11 bases. J lost 2 bases, V lost 0 bases, and 1 base had no gene match. Germline lookup yields CDR1 MRHNA and CDR2 SNTAGT. This CDR3 has 16 amino acids.

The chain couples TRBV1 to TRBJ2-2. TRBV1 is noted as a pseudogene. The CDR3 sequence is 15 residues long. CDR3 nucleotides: TGCACCAGCAGCCAAGTTACGGGACCGGGCGGGGAGCTGTTTTTT. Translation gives CTSSQVTGPGGELFF.

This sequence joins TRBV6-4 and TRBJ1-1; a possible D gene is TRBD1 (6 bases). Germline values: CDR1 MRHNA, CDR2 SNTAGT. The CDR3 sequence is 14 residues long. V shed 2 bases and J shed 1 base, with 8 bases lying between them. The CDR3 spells CASSDTDRNTEAFF. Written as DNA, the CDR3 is TGTGCCAGCAGTGACACGGACAGGAACACTGAAGCTTTCTTT.

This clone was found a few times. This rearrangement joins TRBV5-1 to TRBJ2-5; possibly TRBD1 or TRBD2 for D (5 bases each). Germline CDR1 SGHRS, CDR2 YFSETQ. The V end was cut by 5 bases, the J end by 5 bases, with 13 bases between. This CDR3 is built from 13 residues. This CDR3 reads CASSYGAGETQYF. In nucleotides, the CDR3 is TGCGCCAGCAGTTACGGGGCCGGGGAGACCCAGTACTTC.

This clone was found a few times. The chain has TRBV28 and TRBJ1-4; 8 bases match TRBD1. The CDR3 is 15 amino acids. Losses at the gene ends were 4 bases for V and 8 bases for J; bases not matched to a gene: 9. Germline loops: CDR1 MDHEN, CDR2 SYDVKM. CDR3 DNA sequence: TGTGCCAGCAGTTGGCCACAGGGGGTAGGGGAAAAACTGTTTTTT. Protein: CASSWPQGVGEKLFF.

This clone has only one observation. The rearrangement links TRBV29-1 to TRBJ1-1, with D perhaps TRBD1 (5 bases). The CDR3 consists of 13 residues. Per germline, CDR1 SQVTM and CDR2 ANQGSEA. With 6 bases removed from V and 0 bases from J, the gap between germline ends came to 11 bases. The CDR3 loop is CSVQGTLNTEAFF. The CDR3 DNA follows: TGCAGCGTCCAGGGTACCCTGAACACTGAAGCTTTCTTT.

CDR3 sequence: CASSPLAGGSYNEQFF. In DNA, the CDR3 is TGTGCCAGCAGCCCATTAGCGGGAGGCTCCTACAATGAGCAGTTCTTC. V usage is TRBV7-9 and J usage is TRBJ2-1; 10 nucleotides align to TRBD2. The CDR3 covers 16 residues. CDR1 SEHNR and CDR2 FQNEAQ come from the germline V gene (reference sequence). J lost 0 bases, V lost 5 bases, and 4 bases had no gene match. The full variable domain, completed using reference TRBV7-9 and TRBJ2-1, is DTGVSQNPRHKITKRGQNVTFRCDPISEHNRLYWYRQTLGQGPEFLTYFQNEAQLEKSRLLSDRFSAERPKGSFSTLEIQRTEQGDSAMYLCASSPLAGGSYNEQFFGPGTRLTVL.

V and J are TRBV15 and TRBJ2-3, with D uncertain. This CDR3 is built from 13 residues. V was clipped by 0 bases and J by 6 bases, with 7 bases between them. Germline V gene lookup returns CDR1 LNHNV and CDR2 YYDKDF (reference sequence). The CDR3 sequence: CATSRDTGDTQYF. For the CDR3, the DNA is TGTGCCACCAGCAGAGATACTGGGGATACGCAGTATTTT.

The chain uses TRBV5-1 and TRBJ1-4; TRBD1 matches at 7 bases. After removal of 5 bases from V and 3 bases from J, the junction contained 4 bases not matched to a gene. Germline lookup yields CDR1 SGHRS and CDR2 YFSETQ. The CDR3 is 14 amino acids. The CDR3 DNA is TGCGCCAGCAGTGACAGGGAACCTAATGAAAAACTGTTTTTT. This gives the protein CASSDREPNEKLFF.

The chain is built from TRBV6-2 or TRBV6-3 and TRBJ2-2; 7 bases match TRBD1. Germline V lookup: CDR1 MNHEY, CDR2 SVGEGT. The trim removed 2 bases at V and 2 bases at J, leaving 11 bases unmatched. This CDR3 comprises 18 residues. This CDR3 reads CASSYGSARQGNTGELFF. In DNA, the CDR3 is TGTGCCAGCAGTTACGGTAGTGCGAGACAGGGTAACACCGGGGAGCTGTTTTTT.

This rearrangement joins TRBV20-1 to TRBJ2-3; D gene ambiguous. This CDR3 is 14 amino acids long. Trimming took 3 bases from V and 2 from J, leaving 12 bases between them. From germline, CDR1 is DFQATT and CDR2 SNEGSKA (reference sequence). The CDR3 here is CSASISGTTDTQYF. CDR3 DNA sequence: TGCAGTGCTAGTATTTCCGGTACCACAGATACGCAGTATTTT.

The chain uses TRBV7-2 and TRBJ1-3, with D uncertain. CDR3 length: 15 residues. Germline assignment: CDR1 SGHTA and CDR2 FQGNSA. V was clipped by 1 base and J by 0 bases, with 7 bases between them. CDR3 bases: TGTGCCAGCAGCTTAGAGCTCCTCTCTGGAAACACCATATATTTT. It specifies CASSLELLSGNTIYF.

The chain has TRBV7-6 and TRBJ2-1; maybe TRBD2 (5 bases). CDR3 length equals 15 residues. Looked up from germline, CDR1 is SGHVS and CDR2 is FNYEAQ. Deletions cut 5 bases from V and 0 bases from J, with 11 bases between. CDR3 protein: CASSRTPSSYNEQFF. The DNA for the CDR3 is TGTGCCAGCAGCCGGACTCCTAGCTCCTACAATGAGCAGTTCTTC. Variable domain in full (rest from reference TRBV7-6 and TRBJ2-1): GAGVSQSPRYKVTKRGQDVALRCDPISGHVSLYWYRQALGQGPEFLTYFNYEAQQDKSGLPNDRFSAERPEGSISTLTIQRTEQRDSAMYRCASSRTPSSYNEQFFGPGTRLTVL.

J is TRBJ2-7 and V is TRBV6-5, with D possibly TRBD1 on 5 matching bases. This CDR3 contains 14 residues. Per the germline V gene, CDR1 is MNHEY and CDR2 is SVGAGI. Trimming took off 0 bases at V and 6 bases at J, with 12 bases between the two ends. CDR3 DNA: TGTGCCAGCAGTTACTCGCGGCAGGGTGGCGAGCAGTACTTC. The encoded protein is CASSYSRQGGEQYF.

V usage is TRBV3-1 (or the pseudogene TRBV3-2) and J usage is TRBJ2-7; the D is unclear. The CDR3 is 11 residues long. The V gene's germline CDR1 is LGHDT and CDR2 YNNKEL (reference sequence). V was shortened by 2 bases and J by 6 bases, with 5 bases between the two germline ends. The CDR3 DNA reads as TGTGCCAGCAGCCAATTTCTCGAGCAGTACTTC. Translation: CASSQFLEQYF.

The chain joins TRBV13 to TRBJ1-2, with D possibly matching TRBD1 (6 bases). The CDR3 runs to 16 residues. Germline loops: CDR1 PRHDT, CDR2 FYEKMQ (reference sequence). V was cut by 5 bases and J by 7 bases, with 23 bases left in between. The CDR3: CASSDGPQGLNGGYTF. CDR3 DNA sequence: TGTGCCAGCAGCGATGGACCACAGGGTCTGAATGGTGGCTACACCTTC.

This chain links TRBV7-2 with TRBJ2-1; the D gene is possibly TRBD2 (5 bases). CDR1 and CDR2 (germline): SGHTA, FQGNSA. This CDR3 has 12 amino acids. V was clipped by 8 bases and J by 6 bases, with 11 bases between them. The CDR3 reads CASGRQSNEQFF. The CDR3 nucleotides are TGTGCCAGCGGGAGACAAAGCAATGAGCAGTTCTTC.

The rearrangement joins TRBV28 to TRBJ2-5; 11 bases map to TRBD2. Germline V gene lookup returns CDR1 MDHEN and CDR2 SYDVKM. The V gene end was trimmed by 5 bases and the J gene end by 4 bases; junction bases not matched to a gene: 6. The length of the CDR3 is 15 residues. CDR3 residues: CASSPRLAGGETQYF. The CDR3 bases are TGTGCCAGCAGTCCCCGTCTAGCGGGGGGAGAGACCCAGTACTTC.

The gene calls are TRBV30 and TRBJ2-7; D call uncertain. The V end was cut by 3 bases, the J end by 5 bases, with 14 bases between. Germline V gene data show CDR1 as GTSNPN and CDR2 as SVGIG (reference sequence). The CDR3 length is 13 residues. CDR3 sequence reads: CAWSTTKSNEQYF. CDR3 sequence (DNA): TGTGCCTGGAGCACAACCAAATCGAACGAGCAGTACTTC.

The CDR3 bases are TGTGCCAGCAGCGTAGTAGACAGCCTGAACACTGAAGCTTTCTTT. Residues: CASSVVDSLNTEAFF. The chain carries TRBV9 and TRBJ1-1; TRBD1 might be the D (5 bases). The V end was cut by 0 bases, the J end by 0 bases, with 9 bases between. CDR3 length equals 15 residues. Germline CDR1 and CDR2: SGDLS and YYNGEE.

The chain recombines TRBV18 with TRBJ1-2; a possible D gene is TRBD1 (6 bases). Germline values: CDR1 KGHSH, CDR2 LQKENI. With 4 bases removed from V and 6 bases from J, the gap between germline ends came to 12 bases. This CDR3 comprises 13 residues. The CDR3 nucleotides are TGTGCCAGCTCACAGGACAGAGAAGATGGCTACACCTTC. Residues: CASSQDREDGYTF.

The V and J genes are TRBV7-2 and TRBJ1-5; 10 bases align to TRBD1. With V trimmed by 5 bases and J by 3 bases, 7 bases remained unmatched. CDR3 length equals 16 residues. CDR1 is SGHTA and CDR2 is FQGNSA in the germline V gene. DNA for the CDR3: TGTGCCAGCAGCACGACAGGGGGCATGAACAATCAGCCCCAGCATTTT. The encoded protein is CASSTTGGMNNQPQHF.